These 9 T cell receptor beta chains were all obtained from the same sample, sequenced in a study of molecular identifiers for immune sequencing clone quantification. TCRdb re-derived calls from the PCR reads in MiXCR, one entry per CDR3 protein. The table lists around 54,000 distinct CDR3 sequences, roughly a quarter of them singletons. Sequencing input: naive CD8+ T cells from blood, with Jurkat cell RNA spiked in. Documented subset: FACS-sorted CD8+CD4-CCR7+CD45RA+ naive T cells. These receptors were collected from a human donor in good health. Some libraries in this study had Jurkat cell RNA spiked in.

As for this clonotype: Possible read error: a much larger clone is one base away. No conserved phenylalanine or tryptophan is present at the end of the CDR3, so a read error is the likely explanation. J is TRBJ2-7 and V is TRBV29-1, with 8 bases fitting TRBD1. This CDR3 spans 14 amino acids. V lost 7 bases, J lost 2 bases, and 10 bases stayed unmatched. Germline lookup yields CDR1 SQVTM and CDR2 ANQGSEA. The CDR3 DNA follows: TGCAGCGCCAGCCTGAGACAGGGGCCCTACGAGCAGTACATC. Encoded protein: CSASLRQGPYEQYI.

This clonotype has at least ten counts. The genes are TRBV28 and TRBJ2-3; 9 bases are shared with TRBD1. Germline V CDR1 and CDR2: MDHEN, SYDVKM. CDR3 length equals 14 residues. Trimming took 5 bases from V and 4 from J; bases not matched to a gene: 4. The CDR3 DNA is TGTGCCAGCAGTGGTAGGACAGGGGCAGATACGCAGTATTTT. Translation gives CASSGRTGADTQYF.

The chain is built from TRBV27 and TRBJ1-2; D uncertain. The CDR3 covers 13 residues. Germline CDR1 is MNHEY and CDR2 is SMNVEV (reference sequence). Trimming cost V 2 bases and J 10 bases, with 14 bases left between them. The CDR3 DNA follows: TGTGCCAGCAGTTTAGGAGGGTTACATGACTACACCTTC. It encodes CASSLGGLHDYTF.

At least ten counts were recorded for this clonotype. For the CDR3, the DNA is TGTGCCAGCAGCAATAGGGACACCACCAACTATGGCTACACCTTC. It is translated as CASSNRDTTNYGYTF. V usage is TRBV7-8 and J usage is TRBJ1-2; D is perhaps TRBD1 (6 bases). Germline CDR1 and CDR2: SGHVS and FQNEAQ. The CDR3 consists of 15 residues. Trimming shortened V by 5 bases and J by 2 bases, and 15 bases separated the two germline ends.

Concerning this clonotype: A much bigger clone sits one base away, suggesting this may be a read error. The chain carries TRBV29-1 and TRBJ2-3; no clear D. The CDR3 is 14 amino acids. Germline CDR1 is SQVTM and CDR2 is ANQGSEA. The V and J ends lost 2 bases and 0 bases respectively, with 9 bases between them. CDR3 nucleotide sequence: TGCAGCGTTGAACTTGTTTCTAGCACAGATACGCAGTATTTT. Encoded protein: CSVELVSSTDTQYF.

On this clonotype: One base away lies a much larger clone, so this may be a sequencing read error. The final CDR3 position lacks the conserved phenylalanine or tryptophan, pointing to a likely read error. V gene TRBV4-3 combines with J gene TRBJ2-3; D gene ambiguous. The CDR3 has 14 amino acids. V was clipped by 0 bases and J by 0 bases, with 4 bases between them. The germline V gene encodes CDR1 LGHNA and CDR2 YSLEER. CDR3 DNA sequence: TGCGCCAGCAGCCAAGAGAGGAGCACAGATACGCAGTATTTA. This translates into CASSQERSTDTQYL.

The sample holds many counts of this clonotype. This chain links TRBV28 with TRBJ1-1; D is perhaps TRBD1 (5 bases). This CDR3 contains 15 residues. CDR1 and CDR2 (germline): MDHEN, SYDVKM. The germline V and J ends were trimmed by 5 bases and 4 bases, with 17 bases remaining between them. In nucleotides, the CDR3 is TGTGCCAGCAGTCCTGTGGCAGGGAGAGGCACTGAAGCTTTCTTT. This translates into CASSPVAGRGTEAFF.

The sample holds many counts of this clonotype. This chain joins TRBV29-1 and TRBJ2-7, with 14 nucleotides matching TRBD2. The length of the CDR3 is 18 residues. J gave up 4 bases and V 5 bases, and 16 bases lay outside the gene matches. In germline, CDR1 is SQVTM, CDR2 ANQGSEA. CDR3: CSVSGAGGLAGGGYEQYF. The CDR3, as DNA: TGCAGCGTTTCTGGAGCGGGTGGACTAGCGGGAGGAGGGTACGAGCAGTACTTC.

This clonotype was recorded at least ten times. The CDR3, as DNA: TGTGCCAGCAGTTACGGTCCGGGACTAGCGCAGTATTTT. As protein: CASSYGPGLAQYF. V and J are TRBV6-2 or TRBV6-3 and TRBJ2-3; 8 nucleotides match TRBD2. Germline V gene lookup returns CDR1 MNHEY and CDR2 SVGEGT. The CDR3 spans 13 residues. With 2 bases clipped from V and 10 bases from J, the junction kept 5 bases outside the gene matches.